These 32 T cell receptor beta chains were all obtained from the same sample, sequenced in a study of T cells in Graves' hyperthyroidism and ophthalmopathy. Amplification of TCR beta CDR3 regions used RNA as the template. The HTBI set primed first-round TCR CDR3 RT-PCR. MiXCR was run by TCRdb on the multiplex PCR reads, yielding one entry per CDR3 protein. The repertoire includes about 300,000 distinct CDR3 sequences, approximately 15% of them detected once, and approximately 31% sits in the top ten. The specimen sequenced was blood. The source of these receptors is a man aged 25-45 years with Graves' hyperthyroidism.

This clonotype was recorded many times. The chain carries TRBV20-1 and TRBJ2-7; the match to TRBD1 covers 8 bases. CDR3 length: 17 amino acids. Germline V gives CDR1 DFQATT, CDR2 SNEGSKA (reference sequence). V lost 0 bases and J lost 5; bases outside the gene matches: 15. CDR3 coding DNA: TGCAGTGCTAGAGATGCCTCGGTTTCGAGGACAGGGCACGAGCAGTACTTC. This gives the protein CSARDASVSRTGHEQYF.

This clonotype showed up many times. This sequence joins TRBV27 and TRBJ2-3; unclear D gene. Germline CDR1 MNHEY, CDR2 SMNVEV (reference sequence). The CDR3 is made up of 16 amino acids. V lost 5 bases to trimming and J lost 0 bases, with 15 bases between them. The CDR3 region has the DNA TGTGCCAGCAGTCCGATATTAGACCCGAGCACAGATACGCAGTATTTT. This codes for CASSPILDPSTDTQYF.

This clonotype showed up just a few times. The chain links TRBV5-6 to TRBJ1-2; maybe TRBD1 (5 bases). Trimming removed 0 bases at V and 4 bases at J, with 16 bases between. This CDR3 is built from 16 residues. CDR1 and CDR2 (germline): SGHDT, YYEEEE. The DNA of the CDR3 is TGTGCCAGCAGCTTGGGGGGTCGGGACGCAGCCTATGGCTACACCTTC. Its protein is CASSLGGRDAAYGYTF.

This clonotype was observed many times. The chain links TRBV27 to TRBJ2-2; the D call may be TRBD1 or TRBD2 (5 bases each). Deletions cut 4 bases from V and 2 bases from J, with 20 bases between. Germline CDR1 and CDR2: MNHEY and SMNVEV (reference sequence). This CDR3 is 18 amino acids long. The DNA of the CDR3 is TGTGCCAGCAGTTGCTGCGGGCCTTTTAGGGGAAACACCGGGGAGCTGTTTTTT. Encoded protein: CASSCCGPFRGNTGELFF.

In this sample, this clonotype turned up a few times. The CDR3 loop reads CASSSERRNTYEQYF. The CDR3 nucleotides read TGTGCCAGCAGTTCCGAACGGCGGAATACCTACGAGCAGTACTTC. The chain joins TRBV12-3 or TRBV12-4 to TRBJ2-7, with D uncertain. The CDR3 has 15 amino acids. Trimming stripped 4 bases from V and 2 bases from J, with 15 bases between.

This clonotype was recorded many times. The gene calls are TRBV5-1 and TRBJ2-1; 12 nucleotides align to TRBD2. The junction had 6 bases not matched to a gene; V was cut back by 4 bases and J by 10 bases. This CDR3 spans 14 amino acids. Per germline, CDR1 SGHRS and CDR2 YFSETQ. CDR3: CASSPGLAGREQFF. The CDR3 DNA reads TGCGCCAGCAGCCCCGGACTAGCGGGGAGAGAGCAGTTCTTC.

The chain employs TRBV24-1 and TRBJ2-1, with TRBD1 identical over 9 bases. The CDR3 consists of 16 residues. J lost 4 bases, V lost 0 bases, and 3 bases had no gene match. Germline lookup yields CDR1 KGHDR and CDR2 SFDVKD. The CDR3 protein is CATSDLGTGSYNEQFF. CDR3 DNA sequence: TGTGCCACCAGTGATTTGGGGACAGGGTCTTACAATGAGCAGTTCTTC.

The rearrangement joins TRBV7-9 to TRBJ2-3, with 11 bases identical to TRBD2. Trimming at V came to 5 bases and at J to 2 bases, leaving 9 bases not matched to a gene. The CDR3 runs 17 residues. The V gene's germline CDR1 is SEHNR and CDR2 FQNEAQ (reference sequence). CDR3 region: CASSATLAGVVTDTQYF. The CDR3 DNA follows: TGTGCCAGCAGCGCGACACTAGCGGGAGTAGTCACAGATACGCAGTATTTT.

This clonotype has a count of ten or more. This chain connects TRBV20-1 to TRBJ2-3; D possibly uses TRBD1 or TRBD2 (5 bases each). This CDR3 has 13 amino acids. V was pared by 3 bases and J by 8 bases, with 15 bases between. CDR1 is DFQATT, CDR2 SNEGSKA, per germline (reference sequence). The CDR3 nucleotides are TGCAGTGCTAGTCCCGGGGCCCCCGGTACGCAGTATTTT. Amino acids: CSASPGAPGTQYF.

Here the CDR3 reads CASSSSVRYYYTGELFF. The CDR3 DNA follows: TGTGCCAGCAGTTCATCAGTGCGATATTACTACACCGGGGAGCTGTTTTTT. The rearrangement joins TRBV27 to TRBJ2-2; D is ambiguous. The CDR3 length is 17 residues. Germline V gives CDR1 MNHEY, CDR2 SMNVEV (reference sequence). The V end was cut by 4 bases, the J end by 3 bases, with 18 bases between.

This clonotype was seen many times. V is TRBV7-8 and J is TRBJ2-3; D is unresolved. V lost 2 bases, J lost 6 bases, and 6 bases lay in between. The CDR3 covers 12 residues. The germline V gene encodes CDR1 SGHVS and CDR2 FQNEAQ. The CDR3 bases are TGTGCCAGCAGCTTAAGTCGGGATACGCAGTATTTT. Its protein is CASSLSRDTQYF.

This clonotype came up many times. The J gene is TRBJ2-7, the V gene TRBV10-2; perhaps TRBD1 as D (5 bases). The CDR3 sequence is 11 residues long. V was shortened by 3 bases and J by 6 bases, with 6 bases between the two germline ends. Germline CDR1 and CDR2: WSHSY and SAAADI. Here the CDR3 reads CASSEGAEQYF. CDR3 DNA sequence: TGCGCCAGCAGTGAAGGGGCCGAGCAGTACTTC.

This clonotype has ten or more counts. The chain employs TRBV11-2 and TRBJ2-1; D not resolved. V was shortened by 4 bases and J by 0 bases, with 7 bases between the two germline ends. This CDR3 spans 14 amino acids. Germline CDR1 is SGHAT and CDR2 is FQNNGV. The CDR3: CASSSEPSYNEQFF. The CDR3 DNA is TGTGCCAGCAGCTCGGAGCCCTCCTACAATGAGCAGTTCTTC.

This clonotype was seen a handful of times. The J gene is TRBJ1-4, the V gene TRBV19, with 7 positions matching TRBD1. The V gene's germline CDR1 is LNHDA and CDR2 SQIVND (reference sequence). This CDR3 region has 13 residues. J gave up 6 bases and V 8 bases, and 6 bases lay outside the gene matches. The CDR3 region is CASYDRVYEKLFF. The CDR3, as DNA: TGTGCCAGTTACGACAGGGTATATGAAAAACTGTTTTTT.

This clonotype appeared many times. This chain joins TRBV6-1 and TRBJ2-2; 12 bases fit TRBD2. The CDR3 covers 16 residues. Germline trimming cut 2 bases from V and 8 bases from J; bases unmatched to any gene: 6. From germline, CDR1 is MNHNS and CDR2 SASEGT. The CDR3 loop reads CASSEFQLAGGGELFF. As DNA, the CDR3 is TGTGCCAGCAGTGAATTTCAACTAGCGGGAGGAGGGGAGCTGTTTTTT.

This clonotype has ten or more counts. This rearrangement joins TRBV28 to TRBJ2-3; D may match TRBD1 or TRBD2 (5 bases each). Germline V gives CDR1 MDHEN, CDR2 SYDVKM. CDR3 length: 14 residues. Trimming left V 4 bases short and J 3 bases short, with 11 bases between. The CDR3 coding sequence is TGTGCCAGCAGTTCCGGGACGGGGACAGATACGCAGTATTTT. It encodes CASSSGTGTDTQYF.

This clonotype has a single count. The chain couples TRBV3-1 to TRBJ1-1; D is unclear. The CDR3 extends over 15 amino acids. Germline V gene lookup returns CDR1 LGHDT and CDR2 YNNKEL (reference sequence). The V and J ends lost 5 bases and 1 base respectively, with 14 bases between them. The CDR3 DNA sequence: TGTGCCAGCAGCGTAGGGAACGGGTGGAACACTGAAGCTTTCTTT. Residues: CASSVGNGWNTEAFF.

The sample holds many counts of this clonotype. This chain joins TRBV7-2 and TRBJ2-7; no clear D. Germline CDR1 is SGHTA and CDR2 is FQGNSA. The V gene lost 8 bases and the J gene lost 3 bases, with 11 bases spanning the gap. The CDR3 sequence is 12 residues long. This CDR3 is CASGLPLYEQYF. For the CDR3, the DNA is TGTGCCAGCGGGCTTCCGCTCTACGAGCAGTACTTC.

This clonotype has just a few counts. A much larger clone is a single base away; this may be a read error. The CDR3 does not end in the conserved phenylalanine or tryptophan, so this is likely a read error. The chain joins TRBV30 to TRBJ2-3; perhaps TRBD2 as D (6 bases). The CDR3 runs 15 residues. CDR1 and CDR2 from the germline V gene are GTSNPN and SVGIG (reference sequence). Trimming removed 1 base from V and 2 bases from J, with 13 bases in between. The CDR3 region is CAWSGVAENTDTQYL. Written as DNA, the CDR3 is TGTGCCTGGAGTGGTGTAGCGGAGAACACAGATACGCAGTATCTT.

The V gene is TRBV12-3 or TRBV12-4, the J gene TRBJ1-1, with 7 positions matching TRBD1. With 6 bases clipped from V and 4 bases from J, the junction kept 8 bases outside the gene matches. This CDR3 comprises 14 residues. CDR3 sequence reads: CASSLRQGSTEAFF. The CDR3 bases are TGTGCCAGCAGCCTCAGACAGGGCAGCACTGAAGCTTTCTTT.

This clonotype is labeled as medium-sized. The rearrangement links TRBV14 to TRBJ2-3; 9 bases fit TRBD1. Per the germline V gene, CDR1 is SGHDN and CDR2 is FVKESK. This CDR3 is built from 14 residues. V lost 5 bases to trimming and J lost 4 bases; unmatched junction nucleotides: 4. CDR3 in DNA: TGTGCCAGCAGCTCCCGACAGGGGGCAGATACGCAGTATTTT. Translation gives CASSSRQGADTQYF.

This clonotype has ten or more counts. This chain links TRBV20-1 with TRBJ2-1, with no clear D. V was pared by 5 bases and J by 3 bases, with 14 bases between. The CDR3 has 14 residues. The V gene's germline CDR1 is DFQATT and CDR2 SNEGSKA (reference sequence). This CDR3 is CSAYPENLYNEQFF. For the CDR3, the DNA is TGCAGTGCTTACCCGGAAAACCTCTACAATGAGCAGTTCTTC.

About this clonotype itself: A junction boundary mismatches the germline segment, possibly from a read error. The rearrangement joins TRBV9 to TRBJ2-7; TRBD1 agrees at 9 bases. The CDR3 length is 11 residues. Germline values: CDR1 SGDLS, CDR2 YYNGEE. The CDR3 loop is CASGTGNERFF. CDR3 bases: TGTGCCAGTGGGACAGGGAACGAGCGGTTCTTC.

Many counts were recorded for this clonotype. The chain is built from TRBV28 and TRBJ1-5; tentative D call: TRBD1 (6 bases). CDR1 and CDR2 from the germline V gene are MDHEN and SYDVKM. V lost 2 bases and J 6 bases, leaving 11 bases between the germline ends. The CDR3 loop spans 14 amino acids. The CDR3 nucleotides read TGTGCCAGCAGTTTAGGGGGGCGTAGTCAGCCCCAGCATTTT. Translation gives CASSLGGRSQPQHF.

In its sample, this clonotype was seen many times. This chain uses TRBV28 with TRBJ1-1, with TRBD1 identical over 8 bases. J gave up 4 bases and V 8 bases, and 3 bases lay outside the gene matches. This CDR3 spans 12 amino acids. CDR1 and CDR2 from the germline V gene are MDHEN and SYDVKM. This chain's CDR3 is CASLTGGTEAFF. In DNA form, the CDR3 reads TGTGCCAGCCTTACAGGGGGCACTGAAGCTTTCTTT.

This clonotype was found many times. This sequence joins TRBV6-1 and TRBJ2-7, with a weak D call TRBD2 (5 bases). CDR3 length: 15 amino acids. Germline CDR1 and CDR2: MNHNS and SASEGT. Trimming cost V 6 bases and J 0 bases, with 15 bases left between them. The CDR3 spells CASRPGLGSSYEQYF. The CDR3 DNA reads as TGTGCCAGCAGACCGGGTCTGGGGAGCTCCTACGAGCAGTACTTC.

This clonotype appeared a few times. A much larger clone lies a single base off, so this may be a read error. The chain combines TRBV7-2 with TRBJ1-3; unclear D gene. Germline CDR1 reads SGHTA; CDR2 reads FQGNSA. The CDR3 is 15 amino acids. CDR3 in amino acids: CASSPTVFSENTIYF. Written as DNA, the CDR3 is TGTGCCAGCAGCCCTACAGTTTTCTCTGAAAACACCATATATTTT.

This clonotype has ten or more counts. The chain is built from TRBV12-3 or TRBV12-4 and TRBJ2-3, with D uncertain. V was pared by 1 base and J by 4 bases, with 6 bases between. There are 13 residues in the CDR3. In nucleotides, the CDR3 is TGTGCCAGCAGTTTAGGCGCTGCAGATACGCAGTATTTT. It is translated as CASSLGAADTQYF.

The rearrangement joins TRBV2 to TRBJ1-5; D is ambiguous. Germline assignment: CDR1 SNHLY and CDR2 FYNNEI. This CDR3 comprises 13 residues. V lost 5 bases and J lost 7, with 12 bases in between. CDR3: CASSIIVNQPQHF. For the CDR3, the DNA is TGTGCCAGCAGTATTATCGTAAACCAGCCCCAGCATTTT.

This clonotype was picked up many times. The chain links TRBV15 to TRBJ2-5; D may be TRBD1 or TRBD2 (6 bases each). This CDR3 has 15 amino acids. The germline V gene has CDR1 LNHNV and CDR2 YYDKDF (reference sequence). Trimming stripped 0 bases from V and 4 bases from J, with 12 bases between. CDR3 in amino acids: CATSRDRSGAETQYF. As DNA, the CDR3 is TGTGCCACCAGCAGAGATCGATCGGGGGCAGAGACCCAGTACTTC.

This clonotype was counted at least ten times. The chain uses TRBV3-1 and TRBJ1-6; TRBD1 aligns across 7 bases. The CDR3 totals 16 residues. Trimming at V came to 4 bases and at J to 6 bases, leaving 9 bases not matched to a gene. Germline loops: CDR1 LGHDT, CDR2 YNNKEL (reference sequence). The CDR3: CASSRMSGQINSPLHF. The CDR3, as DNA: TGTGCCAGCAGCCGGATGTCGGGACAGATTAATTCACCCCTCCACTTT.

The rearrangement uses TRBV20-1 and TRBJ2-1, with 10 bases aligning to TRBD2. Trimming removed 2 bases from V and 2 bases from J; junction bases left unmatched: 3. The CDR3 covers 15 residues. In germline, CDR1 is DFQATT, CDR2 SNEGSKA (reference sequence). The CDR3 sequence is CSARSSGSPYNEQFF. The CDR3 nucleotides read TGCAGTGCTAGATCTAGCGGGAGCCCCTACAATGAGCAGTTCTTC.